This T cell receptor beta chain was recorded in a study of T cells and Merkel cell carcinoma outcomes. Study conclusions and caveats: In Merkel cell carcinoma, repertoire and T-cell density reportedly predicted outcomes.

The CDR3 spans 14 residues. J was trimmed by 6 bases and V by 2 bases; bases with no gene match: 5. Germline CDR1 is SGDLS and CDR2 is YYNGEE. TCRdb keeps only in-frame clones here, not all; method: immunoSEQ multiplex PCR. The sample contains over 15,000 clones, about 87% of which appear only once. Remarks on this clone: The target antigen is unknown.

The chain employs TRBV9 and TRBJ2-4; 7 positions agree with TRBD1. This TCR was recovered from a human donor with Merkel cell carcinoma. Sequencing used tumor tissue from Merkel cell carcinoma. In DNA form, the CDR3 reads TGTGCCAGCAGCGTCGGACAGGCGACAAACATTCAGTACTTC. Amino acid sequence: CASSVGQATNIQYF. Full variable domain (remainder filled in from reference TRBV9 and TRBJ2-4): DSGVTQTPKHLITATGQRVTLRCSPRSGDLSVYWYQQSLDQGLQFLIQYYNGEERAKGNILERFSAQQFPDLHSELNLSSLELGDSALYFCASSVGQATNIQYFGAGTRLSVL.